Below, 26 T cell receptor beta chains from the same sample are listed, as sequenced in a study of Graves' ophthalmopathy and Graves' hyperthyroidism. Amplification targeted the TCR beta CDR3 regions, with RNA transcripts as the source material. The authors performed first-round RT-PCR with HTBI primers and then a second-round multiplex PCR. TCRdb re-called the multiplex PCR reads with MiXCR, one entry per CDR3 protein. The table has 350,000 or so distinct CDR3 sequences, 15% to 20% seen once. The sample comprised peripheral blood. These receptors originate from an adult man with Graves' ophthalmopathy.

V and J are TRBV6-1 and TRBJ1-2; D is unresolved. V lost 2 bases, J lost 0 bases, and 10 bases lay in between. The CDR3 has 15 amino acids. CDR1 is MNHNS, CDR2 SASEGT, per germline. DNA for the CDR3: TGTGCCAGCAGTGAATGGGAAACCACTAACTATGGCTACACCTTC. It is translated as CASSEWETTNYGYTF.

This sequence joins TRBV12-3 or TRBV12-4 and TRBJ1-2; 7 nucleotides match TRBD1. J was trimmed by 2 bases and V by 5 bases; bases with no gene match: 8. The length of the CDR3 is 15 residues. The CDR3 coding sequence is TGTGCCAGCAGTCGGACAGGCACTTACAACTATGGCTACACCTTC. Its translation is CASSRTGTYNYGYTF.

J is TRBJ1-2 and V is TRBV6-1, with unresolved D. Trimming cost V 1 base and J 4 bases, with 10 bases left between them. This CDR3 spans 14 amino acids. Germline loops: CDR1 MNHNS, CDR2 SASEGT. CDR3 region: CASSEEAVGYGYTF. CDR3 in DNA: TGTGCCAGCAGTGAAGAGGCTGTAGGCTATGGCTACACCTTC.

The table lists this clonotype with many counts. This rearrangement joins TRBV29-1 to TRBJ2-7, with TRBD2 matching over 8 bases. The CDR3 contains 14 residues. V shed 2 bases and J 3 bases; nucleotides not matched to a gene: 6. Germline CDR1 SQVTM, CDR2 ANQGSEA. Written as DNA, the CDR3 is TGCAGCGTTGAATTCCGGGGGGGCCACTACGAGCAGTACTTC. Translating it yields CSVEFRGGHYEQYF.

This clonotype was found many times. This sequence joins TRBV6-1 and TRBJ1-2; D remains ambiguous. This CDR3 has 12 amino acids. Trimming took off 1 base at V and 8 bases at J, with 8 bases between the two ends. Looked up from germline, CDR1 is MNHNS and CDR2 is SASEGT. CDR3: CASSEGFIGYTF. CDR3 in DNA: TGTGCCAGCAGTGAAGGATTTATCGGCTACACCTTC.

The chain recombines TRBV6-1 with TRBJ2-2; D is perhaps TRBD1 (6 bases). CDR3 length: 14 amino acids. Germline CDR1 is MNHNS and CDR2 is SASEGT. V lost 7 bases and J 0 bases, leaving 9 bases between the germline ends. The CDR3 protein is CASMDSPNTGELFF. CDR3 bases: TGTGCCAGCATGGACAGCCCGAACACCGGGGAGCTGTTTTTT.

This clonotype was seen at least ten times. The CDR3 bases are TGTGCCAGTAGTATTCGCAGAGCGGATTCACCCCTCCACTTT. It encodes CASSIRRADSPLHF. The chain has TRBV19 and TRBJ1-6; D is ambiguous. The CDR3 extends over 14 amino acids. With 3 bases removed from V and 8 bases from J, the gap between germline ends came to 11 bases. The germline V gene has CDR1 LNHDA and CDR2 SQIVND (reference sequence).

This clonotype has a count of ten or more. The chain joins TRBV12-3 or TRBV12-4 to TRBJ2-7; no clear D gene. The CDR3 extends over 14 amino acids. Trimming took off 5 bases at V and 2 bases at J, with 13 bases between the two ends. The CDR3 protein is CASSTRPDAYEQYF. CDR3 coding DNA: TGTGCCAGCAGTACCCGACCCGACGCCTACGAGCAGTACTTC.

This clonotype was counted between two and nine times. A single base separates this from a much larger clone, so it may be a read error. The V and J genes are TRBV5-5 and TRBJ2-7; either TRBD1 or TRBD2 may supply D (7 bases each). Looked up from germline, CDR1 is SGHKS and CDR2 is YYEKEE (reference sequence). The CDR3 loop spans 16 amino acids. The CDR3 DNA follows: TGTGCCAGCGGCTTACCAGGGGGGGGTTCGGACGACGAGCAGTACTTC. The encoded protein is CASGLPGGGSDDEQYF.

This clonotype was detected many times. This sequence joins TRBV19 and TRBJ2-7; 8 nucleotides align to TRBD2. From germline, CDR1 is LNHDA and CDR2 SQIVND (reference sequence). Germline trimming cut 3 bases from V and 5 bases from J; bases unmatched to any gene: 12. This CDR3 spans 16 amino acids. CDR3 protein: CASSIISTSDYHEQYF. DNA of the CDR3: TGTGCCAGTAGTATCATTTCGACTAGCGATTATCACGAGCAGTACTTC.

This clonotype was recorded many times. The chain couples TRBV24-1 to TRBJ2-5, with 7 bases fitting TRBD2. This CDR3 comprises 14 residues. V trimming: 4 bases; J trimming: 4 bases; junction bases outside the gene matches: 5. Germline-derived CDR1 and CDR2 are KGHDR and SFDVKD. CDR3 nucleotides: TGTGCCACCAGTGACCCGGGGGGTACAGAGACCCAGTACTTC. The encoded protein is CATSDPGGTETQYF.

This clonotype was detected only a few times. Since a much larger clone is just one base distant, this may be a read error. This CDR3 fails to terminate in the conserved phenylalanine or tryptophan, so it likely reflects a read error. The chain recombines TRBV11-1 with TRBJ1-2; D not resolved. Trimming left V 7 bases short and J 4 bases short, with 7 bases between. The CDR3 totals 11 residues. CDR1 SGHAT and CDR2 FQDESV come from the germline V gene (reference sequence). The CDR3 DNA sequence: TGTGCCAGCATTGGGGTCTATGGCTACACCCTC. Its translation: CASIGVYGYTL.

The genes are TRBV4-1 and TRBJ1-5, with D perhaps matching TRBD1 (5 bases). V was trimmed by 0 bases and J by 4 bases, leaving 10 bases between them. The CDR3 is 15 amino acids. CDR1 is MGHRA, CDR2 YSYEKL, per germline. This CDR3 reads CASSQEGGGNQPQHF. DNA for the CDR3: TGCGCCAGCAGCCAAGAAGGCGGGGGGAATCAGCCCCAGCATTTT.

Many counts were recorded for this clonotype. The CDR3 DNA sequence: TGTGCCAGCAGCCGAGTCCGTAGGACAGGACAAGACGAGCAGTACTTC. Translating it yields CASSRVRRTGQDEQYF. This sequence joins TRBV5-4 and TRBJ2-7; 7 bases agree with TRBD1. Germline-derived CDR1 and CDR2 are SGHNT and YYREEE (reference sequence). The CDR3 consists of 16 residues. Trimming removed 4 bases from V and 5 bases from J; junction bases left unmatched: 15.

V and J are TRBV7-2 and TRBJ2-7; D perhaps matches TRBD1 (6 bases). Germline CDR1 SGHTA, CDR2 FQGNSA. CDR3 size: 15 residues. V was trimmed by 3 bases and J by 3 bases, leaving 15 bases between them. Here the CDR3 reads CASSFFETGFYEQYF. The CDR3 region has the DNA TGTGCCAGCAGCTTCTTTGAGACAGGCTTCTACGAGCAGTACTTC.

This clonotype has at least ten counts. J is TRBJ1-3 and V is TRBV3-1; possible D gene TRBD1, 6 bases. V gave up 0 bases and J gave up 3 bases, with 12 bases separating them. The CDR3 extends over 16 amino acids. From germline, CDR1 is LGHDT and CDR2 YNNKEL (reference sequence). CDR3 bases: TGTGCCAGCAGCCAAGAGTGGGGGCAACGTGGAAACACCATATATTTT. This sequence encodes CASSQEWGQRGNTIYF.

This clonotype was counted many times. The chain employs TRBV6-1 and TRBJ1-1; D might be TRBD1 (5 bases). From germline, CDR1 is MNHNS and CDR2 SASEGT. Trimming removed 7 bases from V and 0 bases from J, with 15 bases in between. The CDR3 extends over 15 amino acids. The DNA of the CDR3 is TGTGCCAGCACACGGAGGGGCAACATGAACACTGAAGCTTTCTTT. Its translation is CASTRRGNMNTEAFF.

Many counts were recorded for this clonotype. The CDR3 loop is CASSVAQAGFYGYTF. The CDR3, as DNA: TGTGCCAGCAGCGTCGCCCAGGCGGGGTTCTATGGCTACACCTTC. The chain employs TRBV9 and TRBJ1-2; D remains ambiguous. The length of the CDR3 is 15 residues. Germline CDR1 SGDLS, CDR2 YYNGEE. Trimming removed 2 bases at V and 4 bases at J, with 15 bases between.

This clonotype was seen ten or more times. The chain links TRBV7-9 to TRBJ1-1; no clear D gene. Germline V gene lookup returns CDR1 SEHNR and CDR2 FQNEAQ (reference sequence). The CDR3 is 14 residues long. The germline V and J ends were trimmed by 4 bases and 5 bases, with 14 bases remaining between them. As DNA, the CDR3 is TGTGCCAGCAGCTCAGGAAGTTTGCGGACTGAAGCTTTCTTT. It yields the protein CASSSGSLRTEAFF. The full variable domain, completed using reference TRBV7-9 and TRBJ1-1, is DTGVSQNPRHKITKRGQNVTFRCDPISEHNRLYWYRQTLGQGPEFLTYFQNEAQLEKSRLLSDRFSAERPKGSFSTLEIQRTEQGDSAMYLCASSSGSLRTEAFFGQGTRLTVV.

This clonotype was seen a single time. The chain uses TRBV6-1 and TRBJ1-1, with 7 bases aligning to TRBD1. After removal of 5 bases from V and 3 bases from J, the junction contained 9 bases not matched to a gene. Germline lookup yields CDR1 MNHNS and CDR2 SASEGT. CDR3 size: 15 residues. CDR3 protein: CASSPRDRGDTEAFF. For the CDR3, the DNA is TGTGCCAGCAGTCCCCGGGACAGAGGGGACACTGAAGCTTTCTTT.

CDR3 DNA sequence: TGTGCCACCAGCCTAGCGGGGGAACTAGCAGAGACCCAGTACTTC. As protein: CATSLAGELAETQYF. The chain recombines TRBV15 with TRBJ2-5, with 10 bases aligning to TRBD2. Trimming cost V 5 bases and J 4 bases; bases outside gene matches: 7. Germline V gene lookup returns CDR1 LNHNV and CDR2 YYDKDF (reference sequence). This CDR3 region has 15 residues.

The table lists this clonotype with a few counts. The V call is TRBV11-3, the J call TRBJ1-1; no clear D gene. Germline V gene lookup returns CDR1 SGHNT and CDR2 YENEEA. CDR3 length equals 15 residues. V dropped 1 base and J dropped 5 bases, with 14 bases sitting between them. The CDR3 sequence is CASSLGIGSGTEAFF. In DNA form, the CDR3 reads TGTGCCAGCAGCTTAGGAATAGGGAGTGGTACTGAAGCTTTCTTT.

V gene TRBV7-6 combines with J gene TRBJ1-1; D unresolved. This CDR3 is built from 13 residues. V gave up 5 bases and J gave up 4 bases, with 11 bases separating them. Germline V gives CDR1 SGHVS, CDR2 FNYEAQ. The CDR3 here is CASSLEKSTEAFF. The CDR3 DNA reads TGTGCCAGCAGCCTAGAGAAAAGCACTGAAGCTTTCTTT.

This clonotype was seen repeatedly, ten times or more. The V gene is TRBV7-9, the J gene TRBJ2-7, with D unresolved. This CDR3 comprises 12 residues. Germline V CDR1 and CDR2: SEHNR, FQNEAQ (reference sequence). Trimming stripped 3 bases from V and 5 bases from J, with 8 bases between. In DNA, the CDR3 is TGTGCCAGCAGCTTCGGCAGCAACGAGCAGTACTTC. Amino acid sequence: CASSFGSNEQYF.

In nucleotides, the CDR3 is TGTGCCAGCAGTTTAGGGTCCCTAACTGAAGCTTTCTTT. Protein: CASSLGSLTEAFF. This sequence joins TRBV28 and TRBJ1-1; no clear D. V was cut by 2 bases and J by 5 bases, with 9 bases left in between. Germline V gene sequence: CDR1 MDHEN, CDR2 SYDVKM. The CDR3 is 13 residues long.

At least ten counts were recorded for this clonotype. V and J are TRBV28 and TRBJ2-7, with TRBD1 matching over 9 bases. After removal of 6 bases from V and 7 bases from J, the junction contained 13 bases not matched to a gene. Germline-derived CDR1 and CDR2 are MDHEN and SYDVKM. There are 15 residues in the CDR3. In DNA form, the CDR3 reads TGTGCCAGCAGCCCACTGACAGGGGGTCTGAGGGAGCAGTACTTC. Protein product: CASSPLTGGLREQYF.